This TCR beta chain was profiled in a study of human versus mouse CDR3 diversity and MHC coevolution. The protocol was immunoSEQ multiplex PCR, while the TCRdb copy is restricted to in-frame clones and leaves out a portion. The table has tens of thousands of clones, 90% to 95% seen once. Note on this clone: Its target is not known.

The CDR3 runs 14 residues. Trimming at V came to 6 bases and at J to 2 bases, leaving 6 bases not matched to a gene. CDR1 and CDR2 (germline): SNHLY, FYNNEI. General observations from the study: On average, humans showed more CDR3 deletions and insertions than mice. About 1.6 million TCR beta clonotypes were estimated for humans, the largest repertoire.

The specimen sequenced was naive CD4+ T cells from blood. Subset here: CD45RO-negative CD62L-positive naive CD4 T cells. The TCR was taken from a person between 55 and 69 years old in good health. The rearrangement uses TRBV2 and TRBJ2-7; 8 bases map to TRBD2. The CDR3 spells CASRFGGGPYEQYF. For the CDR3, the DNA is TGTGCCAGCAGGTTCGGGGGGGGTCCCTACGAGCAGTACTTC. Full variable domain (remainder filled in from reference TRBV2 and TRBJ2-7): EPEVTQTPSHQVTQMGQEVILRCVPISNHLYFYWYRQILGQKVEFLVSFYNNEISEKSEIFDDQFSVERPDGSNFTLKIRSTKLEDSAMYFCASRFGGGPYEQYFGPGTRLTVT.